A single sample gave rise to the 13 T cell receptor beta chains below, sequenced in a study of T-cell memory formation after mild COVID-19. TCRdb re-called the 5' RACE reads through MiXCR, storing one row per CDR3 protein. Counted here are about 350,000 distinct CDR3 sequences, around an eighth occurring once; the ten biggest clones make up around a fifth. The sample was PBMCs or a T cell subset sorted from them (not recorded which). These receptors all come from a man between 18 and 29 years old who had mild COVID-19 (a few samples of this study predate the infection). Cell type and time point are not known.

The CDR3 DNA follows: TGTGCCAGCTCACCTTCGCAGGTCAGCTCTGGAAACACCATATATTTT. Translating it yields CASSPSQVSSGNTIYF. The rearrangement links TRBV18 to TRBJ1-3, with D unclear. Germline lookup yields CDR1 KGHSH and CDR2 LQKENI. The CDR3 extends over 16 amino acids. V was cut by 3 bases and J by 0 bases, with 12 bases left in between.

At least ten counts were recorded for this clonotype. The chain links TRBV7-6 to TRBJ1-1, with D perhaps TRBD1 (6 bases). CDR1 SGHVS and CDR2 FNYEAQ come from the germline V gene. The CDR3 totals 14 residues. V lost 4 bases and J 1 base, leaving 10 bases between the germline ends. The CDR3 coding sequence is TGTGCCAGCAGCTCGTTCAGGGGGAACACTGAAGCTTTCTTT. It encodes CASSSFRGNTEAFF.

This clonotype was seen more than once but under ten times. V and J are TRBV25-1 and TRBJ1-5, with a tentative D call TRBD1 (5 bases). The length of the CDR3 is 14 residues. CDR1 is MGHDK and CDR2 is SYGVNS in the germline V gene. Trimming removed 7 bases at V and 4 bases at J, with 14 bases between. The CDR3 region is CASTPQGGNQPQHF. The CDR3, as DNA: TGTGCCAGCACTCCCCAGGGAGGGAATCAGCCCCAGCATTTT.

This clonotype was counted only a few times. The chain uses TRBV28 and TRBJ1-4; 8 bases match TRBD1. The germline V gene encodes CDR1 MDHEN and CDR2 SYDVKM. Unmatched junction bases numbered 3, after V lost 11 bases and J lost 7 bases. CDR3 length: 11 amino acids. The CDR3 region has the DNA TGTGCCGGACAGGGAGGTGAAAAACTGTTTTTT. Protein product: CAGQGGEKLFF.

This clonotype appeared a few times. This chain connects TRBV15 to TRBJ2-1; the match to TRBD1 covers 7 bases. Trimming cost V 4 bases and J 8 bases; bases outside gene matches: 8. Germline loops: CDR1 LNHNV, CDR2 YYDKDF (reference sequence). The CDR3 is made up of 14 amino acids. The CDR3 DNA follows: TGTGCCACCAGCACACGGGACAGCCCACATGAGCAGTTCTTC. Translating it yields CATSTRDSPHEQFF. The whole variable domain, filled in from reference TRBV15 and TRBJ2-1, reads DAMVIQNPRYQVTQFGKPVTLSCSQTLNHNVMYWYQQKSSQAPKLLFHYYDKDFNNEADTPDNFQSRRPNTSFCFLDIRSPGLGDTAMYLCATSTRDSPHEQFFGPGTRLTVL.

This clonotype was picked up many times. The CDR3 sequence: CASSSGYNEQFF. The CDR3 coding sequence is TGTGCCAGCAGCTCCGGCTACAATGAGCAGTTCTTC. This chain links TRBV7-9 with TRBJ2-1; D is unresolved. Trimming took 4 bases from V and 3 from J, leaving 4 bases between them. The germline CDR1 and CDR2 sequences are SEHNR and FQNEAQ (reference sequence). The CDR3 contains 12 residues.

The J gene is TRBJ1-2, the V gene TRBV5-1; perhaps TRBD1 as D (5 bases). The germline gives CDR1 SGHRS, CDR2 YFSETQ. The CDR3 has 14 residues. Trimming shortened V by 4 bases and J by 8 bases, and 18 bases separated the two germline ends. CDR3 in amino acids: CASSQETGRRGYTF. CDR3 DNA: TGCGCCAGCAGCCAGGAAACGGGACGGAGAGGCTACACCTTC. Filled out from reference TRBV5-1 and TRBJ1-2, the complete variable domain reads KAGVTQTPRYLIKTRGQQVTLSCSPISGHRSVSWYQQTPGQGLQFLFEYFSETQRNKGNFPGRFSGRQFSNSRSEMNVSTLELGDSALYLCASSQETGRRGYTFGSGTRLTVV.

This chain uses TRBV20-1 with TRBJ2-7; tentatively, D is TRBD2 (6 bases). The V end was cut by 5 bases, the J end by 4 bases, with 12 bases between. This CDR3 has 12 residues. Germline CDR1 is DFQATT and CDR2 is SNEGSKA (reference sequence). Written as DNA, the CDR3 is TGCAGTGCTTCACCGGGGGTTTACGAGCAGTACTTC. This codes for CSASPGVYEQYF.

This clonotype has a handful of counts. The V call is TRBV20-1, the J call TRBJ1-5; weak D call: TRBD1 (6 bases). Trimming left V 1 base short and J 5 bases short, with 12 bases between. This CDR3 spans 14 amino acids. The germline V gene encodes CDR1 DFQATT and CDR2 SNEGSKA (reference sequence). The CDR3 region is CSARGVGGYQPQHF. CDR3 DNA sequence: TGCAGTGCTAGAGGGGTAGGGGGGTATCAGCCCCAGCATTTT.

The chain couples TRBV28 to TRBJ1-2; the D is unclear. The germline V and J ends were trimmed by 7 bases and 5 bases, with 11 bases remaining between them. Germline-derived CDR1 and CDR2 are MDHEN and SYDVKM. CDR3 size: 12 residues. CDR3 DNA sequence: TGTGCCAGCACTAAACAGCATTATGGCTACACCTTC. This sequence encodes CASTKQHYGYTF.

In its sample, this clonotype was seen a few times. This chain joins TRBV6-2 or TRBV6-3 and TRBJ2-1, with TRBD2 matching 14 bases. CDR3 length: 16 residues. With V trimmed by 5 bases and J by 2 bases, 2 bases remained unmatched. Germline V gene data show CDR1 as MNHEY and CDR2 as SVGEGT. CDR3 coding DNA: TGTGCCAGCAGTCGGACTAGCGGGGGGACCTACAATGAGCAGTTCTTC. Translated: CASSRTSGGTYNEQFF.

The V gene is TRBV6-5, the J gene TRBJ2-1; 9 bases fit TRBD1. Trimming took 0 bases from V and 3 from J; bases not matched to a gene: 12. Germline V CDR1 and CDR2: MNHEY, SVGAGI. CDR3 length: 19 amino acids. CDR3 sequence (DNA): TGTGCCAGCAGTTACTCGTATCCACCGGGACAGGGAAACTACAATGAGCAGTTCTTC. Its protein is CASSYSYPPGQGNYNEQFF.

In this sample, this clonotype turned up a few times. The chain couples TRBV20-1 to TRBJ2-2; D assignment may be TRBD1 or TRBD2 (6 bases each). The length of the CDR3 is 15 residues. Germline CDR1 is DFQATT and CDR2 is SNEGSKA (reference sequence). The CDR3 spells CGGPGVNPATGELFF. DNA for the CDR3: TGCGGGGGGCCAGGGGTCAACCCGGCCACCGGGGAGCTGTTTTTT.